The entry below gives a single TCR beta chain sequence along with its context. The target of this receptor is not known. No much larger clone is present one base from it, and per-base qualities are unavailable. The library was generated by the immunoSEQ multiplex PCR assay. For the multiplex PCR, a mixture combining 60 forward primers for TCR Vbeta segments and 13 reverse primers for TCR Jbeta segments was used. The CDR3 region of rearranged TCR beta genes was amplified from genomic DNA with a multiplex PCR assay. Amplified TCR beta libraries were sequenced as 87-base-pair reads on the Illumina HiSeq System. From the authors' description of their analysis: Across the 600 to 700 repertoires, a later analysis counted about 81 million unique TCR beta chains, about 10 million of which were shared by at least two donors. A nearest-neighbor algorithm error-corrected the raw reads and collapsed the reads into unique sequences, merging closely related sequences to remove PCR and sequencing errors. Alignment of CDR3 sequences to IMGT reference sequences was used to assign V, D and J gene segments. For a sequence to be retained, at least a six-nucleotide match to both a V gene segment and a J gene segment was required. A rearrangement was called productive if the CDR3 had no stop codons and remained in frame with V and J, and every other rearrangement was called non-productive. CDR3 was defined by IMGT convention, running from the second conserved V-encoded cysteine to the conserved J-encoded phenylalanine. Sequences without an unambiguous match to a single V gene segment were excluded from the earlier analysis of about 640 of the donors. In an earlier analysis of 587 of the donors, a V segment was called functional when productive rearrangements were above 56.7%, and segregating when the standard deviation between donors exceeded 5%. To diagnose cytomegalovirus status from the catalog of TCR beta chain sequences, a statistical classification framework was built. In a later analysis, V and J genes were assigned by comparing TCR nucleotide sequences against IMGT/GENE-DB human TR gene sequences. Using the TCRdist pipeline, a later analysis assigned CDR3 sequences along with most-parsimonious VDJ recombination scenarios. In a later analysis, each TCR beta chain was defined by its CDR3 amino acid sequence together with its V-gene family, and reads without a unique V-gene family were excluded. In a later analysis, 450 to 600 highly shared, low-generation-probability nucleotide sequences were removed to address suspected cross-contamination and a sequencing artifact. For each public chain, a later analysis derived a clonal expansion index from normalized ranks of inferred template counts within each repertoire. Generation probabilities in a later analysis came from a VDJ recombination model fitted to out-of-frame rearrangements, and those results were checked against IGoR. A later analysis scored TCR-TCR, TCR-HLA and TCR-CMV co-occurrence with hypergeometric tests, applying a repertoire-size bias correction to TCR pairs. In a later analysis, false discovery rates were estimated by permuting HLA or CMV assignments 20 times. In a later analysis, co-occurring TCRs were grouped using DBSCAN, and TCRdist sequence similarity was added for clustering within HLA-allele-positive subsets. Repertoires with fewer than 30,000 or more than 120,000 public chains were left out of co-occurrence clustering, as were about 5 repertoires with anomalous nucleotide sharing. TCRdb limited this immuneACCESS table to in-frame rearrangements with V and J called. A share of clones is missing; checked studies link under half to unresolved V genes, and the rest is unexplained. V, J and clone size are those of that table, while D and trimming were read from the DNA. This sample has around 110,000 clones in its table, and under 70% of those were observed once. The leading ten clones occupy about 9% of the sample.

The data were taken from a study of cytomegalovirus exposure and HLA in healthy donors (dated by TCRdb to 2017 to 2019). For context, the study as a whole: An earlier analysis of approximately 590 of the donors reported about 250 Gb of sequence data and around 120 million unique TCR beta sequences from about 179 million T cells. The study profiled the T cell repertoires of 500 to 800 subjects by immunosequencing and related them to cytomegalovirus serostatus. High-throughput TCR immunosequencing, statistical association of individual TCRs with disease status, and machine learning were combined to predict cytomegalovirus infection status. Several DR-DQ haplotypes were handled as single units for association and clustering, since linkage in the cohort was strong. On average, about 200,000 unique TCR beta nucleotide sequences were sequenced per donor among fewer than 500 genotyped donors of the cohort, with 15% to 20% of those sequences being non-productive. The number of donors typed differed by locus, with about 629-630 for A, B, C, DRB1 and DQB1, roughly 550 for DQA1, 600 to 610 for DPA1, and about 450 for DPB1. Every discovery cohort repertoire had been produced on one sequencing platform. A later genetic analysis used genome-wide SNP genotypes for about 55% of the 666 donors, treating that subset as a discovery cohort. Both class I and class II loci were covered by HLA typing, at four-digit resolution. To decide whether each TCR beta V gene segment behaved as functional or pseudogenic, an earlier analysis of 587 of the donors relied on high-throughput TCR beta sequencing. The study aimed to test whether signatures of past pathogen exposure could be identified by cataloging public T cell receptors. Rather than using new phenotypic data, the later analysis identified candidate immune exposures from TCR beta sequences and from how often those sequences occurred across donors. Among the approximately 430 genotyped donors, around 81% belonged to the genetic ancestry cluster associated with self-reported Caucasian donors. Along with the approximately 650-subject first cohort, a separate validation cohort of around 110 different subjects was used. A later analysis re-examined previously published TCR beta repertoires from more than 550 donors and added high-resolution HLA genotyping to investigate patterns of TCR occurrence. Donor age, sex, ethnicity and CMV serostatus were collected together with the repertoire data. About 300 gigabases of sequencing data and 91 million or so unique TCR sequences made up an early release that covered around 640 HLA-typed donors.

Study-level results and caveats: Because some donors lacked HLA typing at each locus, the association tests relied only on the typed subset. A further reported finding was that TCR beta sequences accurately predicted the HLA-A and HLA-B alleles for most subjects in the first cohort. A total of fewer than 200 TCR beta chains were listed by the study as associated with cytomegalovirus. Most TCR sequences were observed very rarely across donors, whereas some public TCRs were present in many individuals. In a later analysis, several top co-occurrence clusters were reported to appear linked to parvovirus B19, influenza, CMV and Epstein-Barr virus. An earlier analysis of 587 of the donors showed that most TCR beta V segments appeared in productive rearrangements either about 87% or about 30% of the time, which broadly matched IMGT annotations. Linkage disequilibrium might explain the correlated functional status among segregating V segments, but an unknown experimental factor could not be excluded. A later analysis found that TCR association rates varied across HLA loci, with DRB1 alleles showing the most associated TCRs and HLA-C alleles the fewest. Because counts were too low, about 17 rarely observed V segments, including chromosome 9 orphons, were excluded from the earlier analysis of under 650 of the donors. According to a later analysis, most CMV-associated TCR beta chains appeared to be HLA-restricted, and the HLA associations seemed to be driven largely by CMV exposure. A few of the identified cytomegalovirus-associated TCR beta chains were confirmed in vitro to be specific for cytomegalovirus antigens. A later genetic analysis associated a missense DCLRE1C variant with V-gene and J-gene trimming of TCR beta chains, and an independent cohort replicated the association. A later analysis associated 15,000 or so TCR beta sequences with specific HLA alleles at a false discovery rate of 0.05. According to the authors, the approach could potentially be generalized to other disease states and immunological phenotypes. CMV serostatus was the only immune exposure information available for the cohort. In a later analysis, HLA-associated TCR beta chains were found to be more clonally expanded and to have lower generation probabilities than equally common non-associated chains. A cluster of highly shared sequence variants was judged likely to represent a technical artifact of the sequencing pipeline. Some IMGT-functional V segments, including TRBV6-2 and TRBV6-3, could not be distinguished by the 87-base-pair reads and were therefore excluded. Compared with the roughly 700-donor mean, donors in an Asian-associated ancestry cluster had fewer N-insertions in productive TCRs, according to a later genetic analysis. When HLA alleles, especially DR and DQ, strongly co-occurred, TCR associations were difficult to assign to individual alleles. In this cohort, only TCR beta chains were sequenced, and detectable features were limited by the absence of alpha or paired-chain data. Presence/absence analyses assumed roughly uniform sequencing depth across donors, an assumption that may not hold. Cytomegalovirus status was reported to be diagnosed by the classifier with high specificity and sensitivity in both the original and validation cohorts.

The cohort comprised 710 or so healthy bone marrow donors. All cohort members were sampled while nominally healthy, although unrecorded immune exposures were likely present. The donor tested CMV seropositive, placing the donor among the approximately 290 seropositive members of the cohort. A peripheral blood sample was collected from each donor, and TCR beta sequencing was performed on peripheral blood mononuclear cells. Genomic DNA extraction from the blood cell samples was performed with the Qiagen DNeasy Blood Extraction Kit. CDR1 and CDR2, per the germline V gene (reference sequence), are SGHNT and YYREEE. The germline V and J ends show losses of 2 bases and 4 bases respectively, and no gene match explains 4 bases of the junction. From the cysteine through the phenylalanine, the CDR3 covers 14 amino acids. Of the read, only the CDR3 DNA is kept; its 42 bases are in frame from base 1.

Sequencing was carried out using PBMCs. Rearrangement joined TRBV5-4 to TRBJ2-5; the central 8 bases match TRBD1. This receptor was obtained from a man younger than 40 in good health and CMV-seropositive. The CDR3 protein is CASSFAQGGETQYF. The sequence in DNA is TGTGCCAGCAGCTTTGCACAGGGGGGAGAGACCCAGTACTTC.